A selection of T cell receptor beta chains follows, all from one sample in a study of OX40 agonist ivuxolimab in advanced cancers. TCRdb keeps only in-frame clones here, not all; method: immunoSEQ multiplex PCR. This table holds over 50,000 clones, approximately 89% found once. The specimen was CD4+ or CD8+ T cells sorted from blood, collected in a trial of the OX40 agonist ivuxolimab. The origin of the receptors is an adult with an advanced solid tumor such as melanoma, head and neck, liver or kidney cancer. The CDR3 runs from the conserved cysteine through the conserved F or W. The D gene is left open where the match is weak. Only part of the rows carry a size: once, few, many, or a class if the clone is expanded.

d_gene	abundance	j_gene	v_gene	CDR3aa	CDR3nt
-	-	TRBJ2-3	TRBV11-3	CASSFGSDTQYF	TGTGCCAGCAGCTTTGGTTCAGATACGCAGTATTTT
TRBD1	-	TRBJ1-1	TRBV5-5	CASSWGQGWNTEAFF	TGTGCCAGCAGTTGGGGACAGGGGTGGAACACTGAAGCTTTCTTT
TRBD1	-	TRBJ1-6	TRBV28	CASEAGTGVSPLHF	TGTGCCAGCGAAGCCGGGACAGGGGTCTCACCCCTCCACTTT
TRBD1	-	TRBJ2-1	TRBV7-2	CASSPQGQVINEQFF	TGTGCCAGCAGCCCCCAGGGACAGGTGATAAATGAGCAGTTCTTC
-	-	TRBJ1-5	TRBV4-3	CASSQDRQANQPQHF	TGCGCCAGCAGCCAAGATCGCCAAGCCAATCAGCCCCAGCATTTT
TRBD2	-	TRBJ2-3	TRBV19	CASSGRGGATDTQYF	TGTGCCAGTAGCGGGCGCGGGGGGGCCACAGATACGCAGTATTTT
-	-	TRBJ2-1	TRBV2	CASTEWRDYNEQFF	TGTGCCAGCACCGAGTGGCGAGATTACAATGAGCAGTTCTTC
-	-	TRBJ1-4	TRBV18	CASSPPTKTNEKLFF	TGTGCCAGCTCACCACCTACGAAAACTAATGAAAAACTGTTTTTT
-	once	TRBJ1-2	TRBV2	CAPRGLSGYTF	TGTGCCCCCCGGGGACTCTCTGGCTACACCTTC
-	-	TRBJ2-2	TRBV7-8	CASSPNRGLSGELFF	TGTGCCAGCAGCCCCAACAGGGGACTTTCCGGGGAGCTGTTTTTT
TRBD1	few	TRBJ1-3	TRBV28	CASTHRGGNTIYF	TGTGCCAGTACTCACAGGGGCGGAAACACCATATATTTT
-	-	TRBJ2-3	TRBV6-4	CASSEKVDADTQYF	TGTGCCAGCAGTGAAAAAGTCGACGCAGATACGCAGTATTTT
TRBD1	-	TRBJ2-7	TRBV9	CASSPRGQETYEQYF	TGTGCCAGCAGTCCCCGGGGACAGGAGACCTACGAGCAGTACTTC
-	once	TRBJ1-5	TRBV27	CASSSDRDKPQHF	TGTGCCAGCAGTTCGGACAGAGACAAGCCCCAGCATTTT
-	-	TRBJ1-1	TRBV4-3	CASSQDVGATEAFF	TGCGCCAGCAGCCAAGATGTGGGGGCCACTGAAGCTTTCTTT
-	-	TRBJ2-7	TRBV5-4	CASSFPRPGPTYEQYF	TGTGCCAGCAGCTTCCCAAGGCCGGGGCCGACCTACGAGCAGTACTTC